This TCR beta chain came from a study of control samples from healthy donors and cancer patients (dated by TCRdb to the early 2020s). The junction shows trimming of 2 bases on V and 0 bases on J, and the gene matches do not reach 15 bases of it. From the cysteine through the phenylalanine, the CDR3 covers 20 amino acids. Only the CDR3 DNA stays, 60 bases, in frame from base 1. For CDR1 and CDR2, the germline V gene lists MNHNS and SASEGT. Note on this clone: The target of this receptor is not known. No base quality values were provided; no much bigger clone lies one nucleotide off.

Library preparation employed the immunoSEQ multiplex PCR assay. The table comes from immuneACCESS by way of TCRdb, which keeps in-frame sequences with V and J called. Part of the clones is missing from these tables; in studies checked, under half for an unresolved V gene and the rest for unknown reasons. This sample is represented by 60,000 to 65,000 clones; 70% to 90% of them were singletons. The ten largest account for about 5% of the sample. The clonotype originates from a man aged 35 to 55 in good health. Here the chain combines TRBV6-1 and TRBJ2-4, and TRBD1 aligns with 8 junction nucleotides. The specimen sequenced was blood. The nucleotide sequence is given as TGTGCCAGCAGTGAACAGCTAGAGACAGGGGCTAAAATAGCCAAAAACATTCAGTACTTC. This sequence encodes CASSEQLETGAKIAKNIQYF.